A single sample gave rise to the 30 T cell receptor beta chains below, sequenced in a study of T-cell memory formation after mild COVID-19. One entry per CDR3 protein results from TCRdb running MiXCR on the 5' RACE reads. This table has roughly 300,000 distinct CDR3 sequences, approximately 13% appearing once. Sequencing used PBMCs or a T cell subset sorted from them (not recorded which). These receptors came from a man aged 18 to 29 who had mild COVID-19 (a few samples of this study predate the infection). Cell type and time point are not known.

V gene TRBV27 combines with J gene TRBJ2-7, with 8 bases identical to TRBD2. The V and J ends lost 4 bases and 0 bases, in that order; junction bases with no gene match: 14. Germline V lookup: CDR1 MNHEY, CDR2 SMNVEV (reference sequence). The length of the CDR3 is 18 residues. CDR3 nucleotides: TGTGCCAGCAGTTCCCAGGGTGCCGGGGGGGCCAGCTCCTACGAGCAGTACTTC. As protein: CASSSQGAGGASSYEQYF.

This clonotype was recorded a few times. The chain couples TRBV29-1 to TRBJ2-1; 10 bases map to TRBD2. Looked up from germline, CDR1 is SQVTM and CDR2 is ANQGSEA. V dropped 6 bases and J dropped 8; count of bases not matched to a gene: 7. CDR3 length equals 13 residues. The DNA for the CDR3 is TGCAGCGTCATCTCTAGCGGGGGCCATGAGCAGTTCTTC. Its translation: CSVISSGGHEQFF.

In this sample, this clonotype turned up many times. The chain is built from TRBV5-1 and TRBJ2-5; D not certain. Trimming stripped 0 bases from V and 5 bases from J, with 8 bases between. Looked up from germline, CDR1 is SGHRS and CDR2 is YFSETQ. The CDR3 sequence is 13 residues long. CDR3 DNA: TGCGCCAGCAGCTTGGAGGGCAGCGAGACCCAGTACTTC. This encodes CASSLEGSETQYF. The full variable domain, in which reference TRBV5-1 and TRBJ2-5 provide the parts outside the CDR3, is KAGVTQTPRYLIKTRGQQVTLSCSPISGHRSVSWYQQTPGQGLQFLFEYFSETQRNKGNFPGRFSGRQFSNSRSEMNVSTLELGDSALYLCASSLEGSETQYFGPGTRLLVL.

This clonotype was detected ten times or more. This chain links TRBV20-1 with TRBJ2-1; D is perhaps TRBD2 (6 bases). The CDR3 runs 15 residues. Germline CDR1 DFQATT, CDR2 SNEGSKA (reference sequence). Between the trimmed V and J ends, which lost 3 bases and 4 bases, there was a span of 16 bases. The CDR3 DNA sequence: TGCAGTGCTAGTTTCGGGACTTACTTTTACAATGAGCAGTTCTTC. This codes for CSASFGTYFYNEQFF.

This clonotype has only a few counts. The chain uses TRBV7-9 and TRBJ2-7, with D unclear. The germline V and J ends were trimmed by 1 base and 5 bases, with 6 bases remaining between them. Germline V lookup: CDR1 SEHNR, CDR2 FQNEAQ (reference sequence). The CDR3 runs 12 residues. This CDR3 reads CASSLESHEQYF. The CDR3 coding sequence is TGTGCCAGCAGCTTAGAGTCCCACGAGCAGTACTTC. Full variable domain (rest looked up from reference TRBV7-9 and TRBJ2-7): DTGVSQNPRHKITKRGQNVTFRCDPISEHNRLYWYRQTLGQGPEFLTYFQNEAQLEKSRLLSDRFSAERPKGSFSTLEIQRTEQGDSAMYLCASSLESHEQYFGPGTRLTVT.

This clonotype was seen repeatedly, ten times or more. The chain joins TRBV5-1 to TRBJ2-1; D could derive from TRBD1 or TRBD2 (5 bases each). V was shortened by 4 bases and J by 10 bases, with 9 bases between the two germline ends. Germline V gene sequence: CDR1 SGHRS, CDR2 YFSETQ. This CDR3 spans 11 amino acids. CDR3 DNA sequence: TGCGCCAGCAGCGCCGGGACCGAGCAGTTCTTC. Translated: CASSAGTEQFF.

This clonotype was detected a few times. This sequence joins TRBV12-3 or TRBV12-4 and TRBJ2-7, with D unresolved. V lost 3 bases and J lost 1, with 7 bases in between. This CDR3 is 13 amino acids long. The CDR3: CASSFHGSYEQYF. CDR3 DNA: TGTGCCAGCAGTTTCCACGGATCCTACGAGCAGTACTTC.

This clonotype was counted only a few times. The chain couples TRBV25-1 to TRBJ1-2, with D perhaps TRBD1 (5 bases). This CDR3 region has 17 residues. The ends were cut back, 0 bases at V and 6 bases at J, with 20 bases in the middle. Germline lookup yields CDR1 MGHDK and CDR2 SYGVNS. In DNA, the CDR3 is TGTGCCAGCAGTGAATATAAGAGGGACCCAAGGAGGGATGGCTACACCTTC. It is translated as CASSEYKRDPRRDGYTF.

The V gene is TRBV5-1, the J gene TRBJ1-1, with a tentative D call TRBD1 (5 bases). The CDR3 has 13 residues. Germline CDR1 SGHRS, CDR2 YFSETQ. Trimming removed 7 bases at V and 0 bases at J, with 10 bases between. The DNA of the CDR3 is TGCGCCAGCTTTAACAGGATGAACACTGAAGCTTTCTTT. It is translated as CASFNRMNTEAFF.

This clonotype appeared many times. V is TRBV12-3 or TRBV12-4 and J is TRBJ2-5; possibly TRBD1 for D (7 bases). The CDR3 spans 14 residues. V was pared by 4 bases and J by 4 bases, with 13 bases between. CDR3 loop: CASSSPGDRETQYF. The CDR3 region has the DNA TGTGCCAGCAGTTCTCCGGGGGACAGAGAGACCCAGTACTTC.

Ten or more counts support this clonotype. The chain is built from TRBV7-2 and TRBJ2-7, with 8 nucleotides matching TRBD1. V was clipped by 4 bases and J by 7 bases; unmatched bases: 6. Germline CDR1 reads SGHTA; CDR2 reads FQGNSA. The CDR3 is 13 amino acids. The CDR3 DNA follows: TGTGCCAGCAGCTGGACAGGGAGCTTAGAGCAGTACTTC. Protein: CASSWTGSLEQYF.

This clonotype was picked up a small number of times. V gene TRBV6-1 combines with J gene TRBJ1-4; D is unresolved. Germline V gene data show CDR1 as MNHNS and CDR2 as SASEGT. V lost 6 bases and J lost 0, with 8 bases in between. CDR3 size: 14 residues. CDR3 amino acids: CASRERATNEKLFF. The CDR3, as DNA: TGTGCCAGCAGGGAGAGAGCAACTAATGAAAAACTGTTTTTT.

The V and J genes are TRBV20-1 and TRBJ2-5; 7 nucleotides line up with TRBD1. CDR1 and CDR2 from the germline V gene are DFQATT and SNEGSKA (reference sequence). The CDR3 is made up of 16 amino acids. V shed 6 bases and J 6 bases; nucleotides not matched to a gene: 19. CDR3 residues: CSARETGTENFQTQYF. The CDR3 nucleotides read TGCAGTGCCCGCGAGACAGGGACAGAGAACTTTCAGACCCAGTACTTC.

The chain couples TRBV20-1 to TRBJ2-2; 10 bases map to TRBD2. The CDR3 contains 15 residues. Per the germline V gene, CDR1 is DFQATT and CDR2 is SNEGSKA (reference sequence). V was clipped by 0 bases and J by 6 bases; unmatched bases: 4. This chain's CDR3 is CSARDRSGGPGELFF. DNA of the CDR3: TGCAGTGCTAGAGATCGTAGCGGGGGGCCCGGGGAGCTGTTTTTT.

This clonotype was seen only a few times. The gene calls are TRBV25-1 and TRBJ1-4, with 10 bases fitting TRBD1. This CDR3 is built from 15 residues. CDR1 MGHDK and CDR2 SYGVNS come from the germline V gene. V lost 4 bases, J lost 7 bases, and 6 bases stayed unmatched. This CDR3 reads CASSAATGGFEKLFF. CDR3 bases: TGTGCCAGCAGTGCAGCGACAGGGGGCTTTGAAAAACTGTTTTTT. The whole variable domain, filled in from reference TRBV25-1 and TRBJ1-4, reads EADIYQTPRYLVIGTGKKITLECSQTMGHDKMYWYQQDPGMELHLIHYSYGVNSTEKGDLSSESTVSRIRTEHFPLTLESARPSHTSQYLCASSAATGGFEKLFFGSGTQLSVL.

This clonotype was seen a few times. The CDR3 protein is CASSGQNSYEQYV. In DNA form, the CDR3 reads TGTGCCAGCAGTGGACAGAATTCCTACGAGCAGTACGTC. The rearrangement links TRBV2 to TRBJ2-7; weak D call: TRBD1 (5 bases). Germline CDR1 and CDR2: SNHLY and FYNNEI. This CDR3 spans 13 amino acids. V lost 4 bases and J lost 1, with 8 bases in between.

The chain carries TRBV7-2 and TRBJ2-3, with unresolved D. The germline CDR1 and CDR2 sequences are SGHTA and FQGNSA. Trimming pared 3 bases from V and 4 bases from J, leaving 8 bases between. This CDR3 region has 13 residues. This CDR3 is CASSFNQADTQYF. CDR3 nucleotides: TGTGCCAGCAGCTTCAACCAAGCAGATACGCAGTATTTT.

V and J are TRBV7-3 and TRBJ2-1, with D unclear. CDR3 size: 13 residues. Germline V gene lookup returns CDR1 SGHTA and CDR2 FQGTGA. Trimming cost V 0 bases and J 7 bases, with 7 bases left between them. The CDR3 DNA is TGTGCCAGCAGCTTAACGAGGAAGAATGAGCAGTTCTTC. Protein sequence: CASSLTRKNEQFF.

In this sample, this clonotype turned up a few times. The J gene is TRBJ2-1, the V gene TRBV5-8; 7 nucleotides agree with TRBD2. The CDR3 has 15 amino acids. Germline CDR1 is SGHTS and CDR2 is YDEGEE. Trimming removed 4 bases from V and 3 bases from J; junction bases left unmatched: 7. The CDR3 DNA reads as TGTGCCAGCAGCCCTGGGACTACGTTCTACAATGAGCAGTTCTTC. Amino acids: CASSPGTTFYNEQFF.

The V call is TRBV4-2, the J call TRBJ1-2, with 7 positions matching TRBD1. Germline V CDR1 and CDR2: LGHNA, YNFKEQ. The J segment lost 12 bases and the V segment lost 1 base, leaving 11 bases of the junction unmatched. This CDR3 comprises 14 residues. CDR3: CASSQGDSPTFNTF. The CDR3, as DNA: TGTGCCAGCAGCCAAGGGGACAGCCCAACTTTTAACACCTTC.

The CDR3 reads CASSADRVYGYTF. The CDR3 region has the DNA TGTGCCAGTAGTGCGGACAGGGTATATGGCTACACCTTC. The chain is built from TRBV19 and TRBJ1-2, with 8 bases matching TRBD1. Germline CDR1 is LNHDA and CDR2 is SQIVND (reference sequence). V gave up 5 bases and J gave up 5 bases; unmatched junction bases: 4. This CDR3 contains 13 residues.

The V call is TRBV25-1, the J call TRBJ1-2, with a weak D call TRBD1 (5 bases). The CDR3 runs to 14 residues. CDR1 and CDR2 from the germline V gene are MGHDK and SYGVNS. The V and J ends lost 8 bases and 4 bases respectively, with 17 bases between them. Here the CDR3 reads CASEPGDLSYGYTF. DNA of the CDR3: TGTGCCAGCGAACCGGGGGATCTTAGCTATGGCTACACCTTC.

The DNA of the CDR3 is TGTGCCAGCAGTGCCGCCCCTAGCGGGGGGCGCAATGAGCAGTTCTTC. Amino acids: CASSAAPSGGRNEQFF. The V gene is TRBV12-3 or TRBV12-4, the J gene TRBJ2-1, with 11 bases lining up with TRBD2. V was clipped by 5 bases and J by 6 bases; unmatched bases: 9. CDR3 size: 16 residues.

The chain uses TRBV4-3 and TRBJ2-1; TRBD2 might be the D (5 bases). Germline lookup yields CDR1 LGHNA and CDR2 YSLEER. V was pared by 4 bases and J by 8 bases, with 15 bases between. This CDR3 comprises 14 residues. CDR3 sequence: CASSPPMRVHEQFF. The CDR3 DNA sequence: TGCGCCAGCAGCCCCCCAATGAGGGTCCATGAGCAGTTCTTC.

This clonotype was recorded a few times. This CDR3 is CASSSPFRGRIYEQYV. The CDR3 DNA reads as TGTGCCAGCAGCTCCCCTTTCCGAGGTCGGATTTACGAGCAGTACGTC. The gene calls are TRBV6-6 and TRBJ2-7; no clear D. There are 16 residues in the CDR3. CDR1 MNHNY and CDR2 SVGAGI come from the germline V gene (reference sequence). The germline V and J ends were trimmed by 6 bases and 4 bases, with 22 bases remaining between them.

The table lists this clonotype with many counts. The genes are TRBV4-3 and TRBJ2-1; D is possibly TRBD1 or TRBD2 (5 bases each). V was clipped by 0 bases and J by 2 bases, with 8 bases between them. The CDR3 is made up of 15 amino acids. Germline V gene lookup returns CDR1 LGHNA and CDR2 YSLEER. The CDR3 DNA sequence: TGCGCCAGCAGCCAAGATCGGGACCCCTACAATGAGCAGTTCTTC. Translation: CASSQDRDPYNEQFF.

This clonotype was detected many times. The chain has TRBV7-6 and TRBJ1-1, with TRBD1 as a possible D gene (5 bases). CDR3 length equals 15 residues. Germline lookup yields CDR1 SGHVS and CDR2 FNYEAQ. Trimming stripped 1 base from V and 3 bases from J, with 12 bases between. Here the CDR3 DNA reads TGTGCCAGCAGCTTAGACGCCTCGGGGGACACTGAAGCTTTCTTT. The encoded protein is CASSLDASGDTEAFF.

This clonotype was found a few times. V gene TRBV12-3 or TRBV12-4 combines with J gene TRBJ1-6, with 7 positions matching TRBD1. This CDR3 is 12 amino acids long. V lost 9 bases, J lost 8 bases, and 4 bases stayed unmatched. The CDR3, as DNA: TGTGCCAGTACTACAGGGGATTCACCCCTCCACTTT. It yields the protein CASTTGDSPLHF.

This chain connects TRBV29-1 to TRBJ1-1; D gene unclear. CDR1 SQVTM and CDR2 ANQGSEA come from the germline V gene. This CDR3 has 12 amino acids. The V gene lost 6 bases and the J gene lost 0 bases, with 8 bases spanning the gap. The CDR3 sequence: CSVQTLNTEAFF. The CDR3 DNA reads TGCAGCGTCCAGACACTGAACACTGAAGCTTTCTTT.

The chain recombines TRBV12-3 or TRBV12-4 with TRBJ1-2, with 11 bases matching TRBD1. The CDR3 has 15 amino acids. V lost 8 bases to trimming and J lost 6 bases; unmatched junction nucleotides: 11. The CDR3 protein is CASLPPGQGEHGYTF. CDR3 sequence (DNA): TGTGCCAGCCTACCTCCGGGACAGGGGGAACATGGCTACACCTTC.